One sample yielded the 27 T cell receptor beta chains listed below, sequenced in a study of beta chain features in type 1 diabetes. Since all of the isolated RNA was reverse transcribed, expressed TCRB transcripts were what got sequenced. The assay was immunoSEQ multiplex PCR, and TCRdb's table has in-frame clones only and misses some. The sample includes about 360,000 clones, around an eighth seen only once; the top ten take roughly 0.017%. Source material: naive CD4+ T cells from blood. These receptors originate from a man younger than 30 in good health.

The chain carries TRBV11-2 and TRBJ2-1; D is possibly TRBD1 (6 bases). Germline V lookup: CDR1 SGHAT, CDR2 FQNNGV. With 4 bases removed from V and 13 bases from J, the gap between germline ends came to 11 bases. The CDR3 runs 11 residues. The CDR3 spells CASSYGQTQFF. CDR3 DNA sequence: TGTGCCAGCAGCTACGGACAGACTCAGTTCTTC.

This clone was counted between two and nine times. The chain employs TRBV7-6 and TRBJ1-1, with no clear D. This CDR3 is built from 13 residues. CDR1 and CDR2 from the germline V gene are SGHVS and FNYEAQ. V gave up 0 bases and J gave up 1 base, with 3 bases separating them. The CDR3 is CASSLAANTEAFF. As DNA, the CDR3 is TGTGCCAGCAGCTTAGCGGCGAACACTGAAGCTTTCTTT.

The chain employs TRBV29-1 and TRBJ1-1; TRBD1 agrees at 10 bases. The CDR3 is made up of 19 amino acids. Per germline, CDR1 SQVTM and CDR2 ANQGSEA. The V gene end was trimmed by 7 bases and the J gene end by 0 bases; junction bases not matched to a gene: 20. CDR3 loop: CSAIRDRGSRSRLNTEAFF. CDR3 nucleotide sequence: TGCAGCGCGATCCGGGACAGGGGTAGTCGGTCCAGGTTGAACACTGAAGCTTTCTTT.

This clone was detected only a few times. V usage is TRBV7-9 and J usage is TRBJ1-3, with 9 bases identical to TRBD1. V shed 5 bases, J shed 0 bases, and the junction held 5 bases outside the gene matches. The CDR3 spans 16 residues. Germline V gene data show CDR1 as SEHNR and CDR2 as FQNEAQ (reference sequence). CDR3 sequence reads: CASSIGQGISGNTIYF. In DNA, the CDR3 is TGTGCCAGCAGCATCGGACAGGGGATCTCTGGAAACACCATATATTTT.

This clone turned up a few times. The gene calls are TRBV25-1 and TRBJ1-1; tentative D call: TRBD1 (6 bases). The CDR3 is 14 amino acids. Trimming removed 4 bases at V and 4 bases at J, with 13 bases between. Looked up from germline, CDR1 is MGHDK and CDR2 is SYGVNS. The chain's CDR3 is CASSVQGGGTEAFF. The DNA for the CDR3 is TGTGCCAGCAGTGTACAGGGTGGCGGCACTGAAGCTTTCTTT. The entire variable domain, with the rest obtained from reference TRBV25-1 and TRBJ1-1, is as follows: EADIYQTPRYLVIGTGKKITLECSQTMGHDKMYWYQQDPGMELHLIHYSYGVNSTEKGDLSSESTVSRIRTEHFPLTLESARPSHTSQYLCASSVQGGGTEAFFGQGTRLTVV.

The rearrangement joins TRBV7-2 to TRBJ2-7; TRBD1 aligns across 8 bases. This CDR3 is built from 14 residues. Germline CDR1 SGHTA, CDR2 FQGNSA. After removal of 3 bases from V and 4 bases from J, the junction contained 5 bases not matched to a gene. CDR3 sequence reads: CASSLDRVVYEQYF. The DNA for the CDR3 is TGTGCCAGCAGCTTGGACAGGGTTGTTTACGAGCAGTACTTC.

J is TRBJ2-3 and V is TRBV18; D possibly corresponds to TRBD2 (5 bases). This CDR3 contains 15 residues. V lost 5 bases, J lost 7 bases, and 19 bases lay in between. Germline V gene sequence: CDR1 KGHSH, CDR2 LQKENI. CDR3 sequence: CASSSGDPSTYTQYF. CDR3 DNA: TGTGCCAGCTCATCAGGAGATCCTAGCACGTATACGCAGTATTTT.

This chain uses TRBV30 with TRBJ1-2, with TRBD1 identical over 7 bases. From germline, CDR1 is GTSNPN and CDR2 SVGIG (reference sequence). V was pared by 3 bases and J by 4 bases, with 8 bases of the junction left unmatched. The CDR3 consists of 14 residues. CDR3 sequence reads: CAWSTFDRAYGYTF. The CDR3 region has the DNA TGTGCCTGGAGCACCTTCGACAGGGCCTATGGCTACACCTTC.

This clone was observed a few times. The J gene is TRBJ1-2, the V gene TRBV2; the D is unclear. Germline CDR1 is SNHLY and CDR2 is FYNNEI. The CDR3 sequence is 15 residues long. Trimming took 7 bases from V and 2 from J, leaving 17 bases between them. In DNA form, the CDR3 reads TGTGCCAGCACCCCGACAAGGTTCGAGAACTATGGCTACACCTTC. Translated, it gives CASTPTRFENYGYTF.

This clone turned up a few times. The chain couples TRBV25-1 to TRBJ1-1; D ambiguous. Germline V gene data show CDR1 as MGHDK and CDR2 as SYGVNS. This CDR3 has 12 amino acids. V shed 4 bases and J shed 11 bases, with 14 bases lying between them. In nucleotides, the CDR3 is TGTGCCAGCAGTGTTGGGCAGCTGAAGGCTTTCTTT. Amino acids: CASSVGQLKAFF. The entire variable domain, with the rest obtained from reference TRBV25-1 and TRBJ1-1, is as follows: EADIYQTPRYLVIGTGKKITLECSQTMGHDKMYWYQQDPGMELHLIHYSYGVNSTEKGDLSSESTVSRIRTEHFPLTLESARPSHTSQYLCASSVGQLKAFFGQGTRLTVV.

The chain has TRBV6-6 and TRBJ2-1, with 7 bases lining up with TRBD1. Germline V gene sequence: CDR1 MNHNY, CDR2 SVGAGI (reference sequence). This CDR3 has 14 amino acids. V lost 4 bases to trimming and J lost 3 bases; unmatched junction nucleotides: 3. The CDR3 region is CASSWGQSYNEQFF. As DNA, the CDR3 is TGTGCCAGCAGTTGGGGACAGAGCTACAATGAGCAGTTCTTC.

The chain uses TRBV4-1 and TRBJ2-3, with 9 positions matching TRBD2. V was pared by 2 bases and J by 6 bases, with 9 bases of the junction left unmatched. Germline CDR1 and CDR2: MGHRA and YSYEKL. The CDR3 covers 16 residues. DNA for the CDR3: TGCGCCAGCAGCCAATTAGTAAAACTAGCGGGCGATACGCAGTATTTT. This codes for CASSQLVKLAGDTQYF.

The genes are TRBV7-9 and TRBJ1-2; 8 positions match TRBD1. V was clipped by 6 bases and J by 5 bases; unmatched bases: 8. The CDR3 is 14 amino acids. Looked up from germline, CDR1 is SEHNR and CDR2 is FQNEAQ (reference sequence). CDR3 DNA sequence: TGTGCCAGCAGTTACTTGACAGGGGATTATGGCTACACCTTC. This gives the protein CASSYLTGDYGYTF.

This clone has more than one count but fewer than ten. This specimen includes other DNA sequences encoding the same CDR3. The chain's CDR3 is CAWTSQETQYF. The CDR3 DNA sequence: TGTGCCTGGACTTCTCAAGAGACCCAGTACTTC. The rearrangement links TRBV30 to TRBJ2-5; unclear D gene. V lost 4 bases to trimming and J lost 2 bases, with 5 bases between them. CDR1 is GTSNPN and CDR2 is SVGIG in the germline V gene (reference sequence). This CDR3 region has 11 residues.

This clone was counted only a few times. The chain is built from TRBV18 and TRBJ2-3; a possible D gene is TRBD2 (6 bases). The V end was cut by 2 bases, the J end by 1 base, with 7 bases between. The CDR3 is made up of 14 amino acids. Germline V CDR1 and CDR2: KGHSH, LQKENI. CDR3 in DNA: TGTGCCAGCTCACCAGCTAGCGGCACAGATACGCAGTATTTT. Translating gives CASSPASGTDTQYF.

The chain combines TRBV30 with TRBJ2-7, with 7 positions matching TRBD1. The V gene end was trimmed by 3 bases and the J gene end by 0 bases; junction bases not matched to a gene: 8. The CDR3 has 15 residues. CDR1 is GTSNPN and CDR2 is SVGIG in the germline V gene (reference sequence). The CDR3 sequence is CAWREDRILSYEQYF. The DNA of the CDR3 is TGTGCCTGGAGGGAGGACAGGATCCTCTCCTACGAGCAGTACTTC.

This clone was seen more than once but under ten times. The V call is TRBV2, the J call TRBJ1-1; 7 bases match TRBD1. The CDR3 is made up of 15 amino acids. Trimming removed 1 base from V and 5 bases from J; junction bases left unmatched: 7. Germline V gene sequence: CDR1 SNHLY, CDR2 FYNNEI. CDR3 amino acids: CASSEGQGGRTEAFF. CDR3 DNA: TGTGCCAGCAGTGAAGGACAGGGTGGTAGGACTGAAGCTTTCTTT.

J is TRBJ2-7 and V is TRBV14; D is perhaps TRBD1 (5 bases). The V gene's germline CDR1 is SGHDN and CDR2 FVKESK. This CDR3 has 16 amino acids. V was pared by 0 bases and J by 1 base, with 13 bases between. The CDR3 loop is CASSQDIRTSSYEQYF. The CDR3 DNA reads TGTGCCAGCAGCCAAGATATAAGGACATCATCCTACGAGCAGTACTTC.

In its sample, this clone was seen a few times. The chain recombines TRBV7-2 with TRBJ1-2; no definite D call. The CDR3 runs 11 residues. The germline V and J ends were trimmed by 1 base and 5 bases, with 2 bases remaining between them. Germline values: CDR1 SGHTA, CDR2 FQGNSA. Here the CDR3 reads CASSLVYGYTF. CDR3 bases: TGTGCCAGCAGCTTAGTATATGGCTACACCTTC.

The J gene is TRBJ1-5, the V gene TRBV4-2, with D maybe TRBD1 (5 bases). Germline V gene data show CDR1 as LGHNA and CDR2 as YNFKEQ. CDR3 length: 16 amino acids. V was trimmed by 4 bases and J by 3 bases, leaving 16 bases between them. The CDR3 nucleotides read TGTGCCAGCAGCCGAGACCGGGGGGAACCCAATCAGCCCCAGCATTTT. Its translation: CASSRDRGEPNQPQHF.

This clone was seen a few times. The rearrangement uses TRBV6-6 and TRBJ2-7; TRBD1 aligns across 10 bases. The CDR3 loop spans 16 amino acids. J was trimmed by 6 bases and V by 6 bases; bases with no gene match: 14. Germline CDR1 and CDR2: MNHNY and SVGAGI (reference sequence). CDR3 sequence reads: CASSLPRTGGGREQYF. In DNA form, the CDR3 reads TGTGCCAGCAGCCTACCGAGGACAGGGGGAGGACGCGAGCAGTACTTC.

This clone was counted a few times. The CDR3 protein is CASSLVRGSSYNEQFF. In DNA, the CDR3 is TGTGCCAGCAGCTTAGTCCGAGGTAGCTCCTACAATGAGCAGTTCTTC. V usage is TRBV7-2 and J usage is TRBJ2-1, with D unresolved. There are 16 residues in the CDR3. Per the germline V gene, CDR1 is SGHTA and CDR2 is FQGNSA. V was trimmed by 1 base and J by 0 bases, leaving 10 bases between them.

This clone was detected a few times. J is TRBJ1-2 and V is TRBV4-1; D ambiguous. The CDR3 loop spans 15 amino acids. Germline values: CDR1 MGHRA, CDR2 YSYEKL. V lost 0 bases, J lost 0 bases, and 8 bases lay in between. This CDR3 reads CASSQERLANYGYTF. As DNA, the CDR3 is TGCGCCAGCAGCCAAGAGAGGCTCGCTAACTATGGCTACACCTTC.

V and J are TRBV19 and TRBJ1-1; 10 bases map to TRBD1. From germline, CDR1 is LNHDA and CDR2 SQIVND (reference sequence). With V trimmed by 4 bases and J by 3 bases, 5 bases remained unmatched. There are 15 residues in the CDR3. The CDR3 sequence: CASSTTGTGDTEAFF. The CDR3 DNA is TGTGCCAGTAGTACAACCGGGACAGGGGACACTGAAGCTTTCTTT.

This clone was observed a few times. The rearrangement joins TRBV10-3 to TRBJ2-7, with 11 positions matching TRBD2. The germline V gene encodes CDR1 ENHRY and CDR2 SYGVKD. This CDR3 is built from 15 residues. The ends lost 4 bases at V and 2 bases at J; junction bases unmatched: 4. CDR3 nucleotides: TGTGCCATCAGTGGGACTAGCGGGTTGACCTACGAGCAGTACTTC. Its translation is CAISGTSGLTYEQYF.

The genes are TRBV6-1 and TRBJ2-1; perhaps TRBD1 as D (5 bases). V shed 6 bases and J shed 5 bases, with 14 bases lying between them. CDR1 is MNHNS and CDR2 is SASEGT in the germline V gene. This CDR3 comprises 14 residues. CDR3 sequence reads: CASRISFRDNEQFF. The CDR3 DNA sequence: TGTGCCAGCAGAATATCATTCAGGGACAATGAGCAGTTCTTC.

V gene TRBV13 combines with J gene TRBJ2-3; 8 bases match TRBD1. The CDR3 length is 15 residues. Germline CDR1 reads PRHDT; CDR2 reads FYEKMQ (reference sequence). Losses at the gene ends were 5 bases for V and 3 bases for J; bases not matched to a gene: 7. In DNA, the CDR3 is TGTGCCAGCAGCCGTGCAGGGGGCTGGACAGATACGCAGTATTTT. This sequence encodes CASSRAGGWTDTQYF.